This entry lists 25 T cell receptor beta chains sequenced from one sample in a study of blood T cell repertoires in COVID-19. Libraries were prepared by immunoSEQ multiplex PCR; TCRdb keeps only in-frame clonotypes and omits some of them. The sample includes over 250,000 clones, around 84% of them seen just once. Sequenced: PBMCs or T cells enriched from blood (not recorded which). The source is a young man with acute COVID-19.

This chain joins TRBV28 and TRBJ1-1, with D possibly matching TRBD1 (5 bases). Germline V gives CDR1 MDHEN, CDR2 SYDVKM. The CDR3 has 15 amino acids. V was clipped by 7 bases and J by 11 bases, with 26 bases between them. CDR3: CASTPLAQGKRPAFF. The CDR3 bases are TGTGCCAGCACCCCCCTCGCGCAGGGAAAGAGGCCGGCTTTCTTT.

This clone came up once. This chain connects TRBV19 to TRBJ1-2; TRBD1 agrees at 7 bases. The trim removed 7 bases at V and 6 bases at J, leaving 8 bases unmatched. The germline gives CDR1 LNHDA, CDR2 SQIVND (reference sequence). The CDR3 spans 13 residues. CDR3 in amino acids: CASTATGRDGYTF. In nucleotides, the CDR3 is TGTGCCAGTACCGCGACAGGGCGGGATGGCTACACCTTC. Using reference TRBV19 and TRBJ1-2 for the parts outside the CDR3, the full variable domain is DGGITQSPKYLFRKEGQNVTLSCEQNLNHDAMYWYRQDPGQGLRLIYYSQIVNDFQKGDIAEGYSVSREKKESFPLTVTSAQKNPTAFYLCASTATGRDGYTFGSGTRLTVV.

This rearrangement joins TRBV25-1 to TRBJ2-2; 7 bases are a match to TRBD2. This CDR3 is built from 15 residues. V shed 2 bases, J shed 4 bases, and the junction held 4 bases outside the gene matches. Germline V gives CDR1 MGHDK, CDR2 SYGVNS. The CDR3 sequence: CASSELAGVTGELFF. The CDR3 DNA sequence: TGTGCCAGCAGTGAACTGGCGGGAGTCACCGGGGAGCTGTTTTTT.

In DNA, the CDR3 is TGTGCCAGTAGTACCGGGACAGGGGTCAGCAATCAGCCCCAGCATTTT. Translated: CASSTGTGVSNQPQHF. The rearrangement joins TRBV19 to TRBJ1-5; 10 bases align to TRBD1. The trim removed 4 bases at V and 1 base at J, leaving 4 bases unmatched. The CDR3 length is 16 residues. Looked up from germline, CDR1 is LNHDA and CDR2 is SQIVND (reference sequence).

The genes are TRBV12-1 and TRBJ1-3; the D call of TRBD1 is as the table states it, not checked on the DNA. TRBV12-1 is a pseudogene locus. The CDR3 has 18 amino acids. CDR3 sequence: CASSFGNVATGDRNTIYF. The CDR3 nucleotides are TGTGCCAGCAGCTTTGGTAATGTAGCGACAGGGGACCGAAACACCATATATTTT.

The V call is TRBV29-1, the J call TRBJ1-2; perhaps TRBD1 as D (6 bases). Germline CDR1 and CDR2: SQVTM and ANQGSEA. This CDR3 has 12 residues. V was pared by 7 bases and J by 7 bases, with 16 bases between. CDR3 in DNA: TGCAGCGCCGTCACAGGGTTAAGTGGCTACACCTTC. It codes for CSAVTGLSGYTF.

Note on this clone: The junction and the germline gene differ at one end; a read error may be behind it. The rearrangement joins TRBV27 to TRBJ1-1; D is unclear. In germline, CDR1 is MNHEY, CDR2 SMNVEV (reference sequence). This CDR3 has 13 residues. CDR3 sequence: CASSPSANTEAFF. Here the CDR3 DNA reads TGTGCCAGCAGCCCAAGCGCAAACACCGAAGCTTTCTTT.

This sequence joins TRBV6-5 and TRBJ1-3, with D perhaps matching TRBD1 (5 bases). CDR1 is MNHEY, CDR2 SVGAGI, per germline. With 5 bases removed from V and 0 bases from J, the gap between germline ends came to 8 bases. The CDR3 covers 14 residues. CDR3: CASSRQNSGNTIYF. Written as DNA, the CDR3 is TGTGCCAGCAGTCGACAGAACTCTGGAAACACCATATATTTT.

V usage is TRBV15 and J usage is TRBJ1-4; D is ambiguous. CDR1 is LNHNV, CDR2 YYDKDF, per germline (reference sequence). Trimming stripped 0 bases from V and 5 bases from J, with 13 bases between. The CDR3 consists of 16 residues. The CDR3 is CATSRDGRGLNEKLFF. DNA for the CDR3: TGTGCCACCAGCAGAGATGGTCGGGGATTAAATGAAAAACTGTTTTTT.

This chain joins TRBV4-3 and TRBJ2-2, with D hard to call. CDR1 LGHNA and CDR2 YSLEER come from the germline V gene. Deletions cut 0 bases from V and 3 bases from J, with 8 bases between. This CDR3 has 15 amino acids. CDR3 bases: TGCGCCAGCAGCCAAGATTTAACACACACCGGGGAGCTGTTTTTT. Protein: CASSQDLTHTGELFF.

The chain joins TRBV3-1 (or the pseudogene TRBV3-2) to TRBJ2-1; 7 bases agree with TRBD2. CDR3 length equals 17 residues. Germline V CDR1 and CDR2: LGHDT, YNNKEL (reference sequence). Losses at the gene ends were 4 bases for V and 6 bases for J; bases not matched to a gene: 15. The CDR3 coding sequence is TGTGCCAGCAGCCGAGTCTTAGCGGGTCCAGAGATCAATGAGCAGTTCTTC. It yields the protein CASSRVLAGPEINEQFF.

The chain joins TRBV25-1 to TRBJ1-1; TRBD1 is a possible D gene (6 bases). There are 17 residues in the CDR3. The V end was cut by 0 bases, the J end by 5 bases, with 19 bases between. Germline V CDR1 and CDR2: MGHDK, SYGVNS. The DNA of the CDR3 is TGTGCCAGCAGTGAATACGGAGTTGGGGGCCAAGGGACTGAAGCTTTCTTT. Translated, it gives CASSEYGVGGQGTEAFF. Drawing the rest from reference TRBV25-1 and TRBJ1-1, the complete variable domain is EADIYQTPRYLVIGTGKKITLECSQTMGHDKMYWYQQDPGMELHLIHYSYGVNSTEKGDLSSESTVSRIRTEHFPLTLESARPSHTSQYLCASSEYGVGGQGTEAFFGQGTRLTVV.

The chain employs TRBV3-1 (or the pseudogene TRBV3-2) and TRBJ2-1, with TRBD2 matching 8 bases. The CDR3 is 14 residues long. Germline CDR1 LGHDT, CDR2 YNNKEL (reference sequence). V shed 0 bases, J shed 13 bases, and the junction held 8 bases outside the gene matches. CDR3 residues: CASSQDRGAGEQFF. In DNA form, the CDR3 reads TGTGCCAGCAGCCAAGATAGGGGAGCGGGAGAACAGTTCTTC.

The chain is built from TRBV5-5 and TRBJ1-4, with a tentative D call TRBD1 (5 bases). The CDR3 has 14 amino acids. In germline, CDR1 is SGHKS, CDR2 YYEKEE (reference sequence). Trimming pared 4 bases from V and 7 bases from J, leaving 14 bases between. The CDR3 here is CASSTSPQGEKLFF. In nucleotides, the CDR3 is TGTGCCAGCAGCACCTCCCCCCAGGGTGAAAAACTGTTTTTT.

This clone appeared many times. The chain carries TRBV27 and TRBJ1-3; 8 positions agree with TRBD1. Germline CDR1 reads MNHEY; CDR2 reads SMNVEV (reference sequence). V lost 3 bases to trimming and J lost 4 bases; unmatched junction nucleotides: 8. The CDR3 length is 16 residues. Here the CDR3 reads CASSLGRGPGGNTIYF. DNA of the CDR3: TGTGCCAGCAGTTTGGGCAGGGGGCCGGGAGGAAACACCATATATTTT.

The V and J genes are TRBV5-4 and TRBJ1-6, with no clear D. CDR3 length: 16 amino acids. CDR1 is SGHNT, CDR2 YYREEE, per germline (reference sequence). Trimming removed 0 bases from V and 5 bases from J, with 12 bases in between. As DNA, the CDR3 is TGTGCCAGCAGCTTGGGTGGCGGGGTTAATAATTCACCCCTCCACTTT. Protein: CASSLGGGVNNSPLHF.

This sequence joins TRBV18 and TRBJ2-1, with D unclear. Germline CDR1 is KGHSH and CDR2 is LQKENI. V dropped 4 bases and J dropped 7 bases, with 5 bases sitting between them. The CDR3 extends over 11 amino acids. In DNA, the CDR3 is TGTGCCAGCTCACAAGCTAATGAGCAGTTCTTC. Encoded protein: CASSQANEQFF.

There are a few counts of this clone. The chain recombines TRBV11-2 with TRBJ1-3, with D uncertain. Germline CDR1 reads SGHAT; CDR2 reads FQNNGV. The CDR3 spans 11 residues. V lost 7 bases and J lost 4, with 5 bases in between. The chain's CDR3 is CASTQGNTIYF. DNA for the CDR3: TGTGCCAGCACCCAGGGAAACACCATATATTTT.

This clone was recorded many times. The V call is TRBV29-1, the J call TRBJ2-3; 9 nucleotides line up with TRBD1. The junction had 8 bases not matched to a gene; V was cut back by 6 bases and J by 4 bases. The V gene's germline CDR1 is SQVTM and CDR2 ANQGSEA. The CDR3 has 14 amino acids. DNA of the CDR3: TGCAGCGTCTTAAACAGGGGGCCCTCAGATACGCAGTATTTT. Its translation is CSVLNRGPSDTQYF.

The chain combines TRBV6-1 with TRBJ2-1; a possible D gene is TRBD1 (5 bases). V was clipped by 0 bases and J by 9 bases, with 18 bases between them. The V gene's germline CDR1 is MNHNS and CDR2 SASEGT. This CDR3 has 16 residues. For the CDR3, the DNA is TGTGCCAGCAGTGAAGCACAGGAAGGGGCACAATGTGAGCAGTTCTTC. Protein sequence: CASSEAQEGAQCEQFF.

The chain recombines TRBV28 with TRBJ1-1; D is possibly TRBD1 (5 bases). Germline CDR1 reads MDHEN; CDR2 reads SYDVKM. V was cut by 3 bases and J by 0 bases, with 11 bases left in between. This CDR3 contains 15 residues. The CDR3 loop is CASSLGGLVNTEAFF. As DNA, the CDR3 is TGTGCCAGCAGTTTGGGGGGTTTGGTGAACACTGAAGCTTTCTTT.

V usage is TRBV7-2 and J usage is TRBJ2-1, with a tentative D call TRBD2 (5 bases). CDR1 and CDR2 from the germline V gene are SGHTA and FQGNSA. V was shortened by 2 bases and J by 8 bases, with 10 bases between the two germline ends. CDR3 length: 13 residues. Here the CDR3 DNA reads TGTGCCAGCAGCTTAAGGTTTAGCGATGAGCAGTTCTTC. The encoded protein is CASSLRFSDEQFF. The complete variable domain, with remaining parts taken from reference TRBV7-2 and TRBJ2-1, reads GAGVSQSPSNKVTEKGKDVELRCDPISGHTALYWYRQSLGQGLEFLIYFQGNSAPDKSGLPSDRFSAERTGGSVSTLTIQRTQQEDSAVYLCASSLRFSDEQFFGPGTRLTVL.

Concerning this clone: One junction end disagrees with the germline gene, perhaps due to a read error. This sequence joins TRBV5-1 and TRBJ2-1; TRBD1 might be the D (6 bases). CDR1 is SGHRS, CDR2 YFSETQ, per germline. The CDR3 runs 17 residues. CDR3 in DNA: TGTGCCAGCAGCTCCCGCTCCGGACAGCAAATATACAATGAGCAGTTCTTC. It codes for CASSSRSGQQIYNEQFF.

This chain connects TRBV18 to TRBJ1-1; possible D gene TRBD1, 5 bases. V lost 3 bases and J 0 bases, leaving 20 bases between the germline ends. Germline CDR1 KGHSH, CDR2 LQKENI. The CDR3 length is 18 residues. The chain's CDR3 is CASSPQRQGFNMNTEAFF. The CDR3 nucleotides read TGTGCCAGCTCACCCCAGCGCCAGGGCTTTAATATGAACACTGAAGCTTTCTTT.

This chain uses TRBV28 with TRBJ1-2, with 9 positions matching TRBD1. V shed 6 bases, J shed 7 bases, and the junction held 12 bases outside the gene matches. The V gene's germline CDR1 is MDHEN and CDR2 SYDVKM. The CDR3 has 15 residues. CDR3 in amino acids: CASSTGPGTGFGYTF. CDR3 nucleotides: TGTGCCAGCAGCACTGGCCCCGGGACAGGGTTTGGCTACACCTTC.